Listed below are T cell receptor beta chains from one sample, sequenced in a study of blood T cell repertoires in COVID-19. The repertoire was sequenced with immunoSEQ multiplex PCR; TCRdb's copy has only in-frame clones and lacks some. The sample records about 300,000 clones, roughly nine tenths being singletons. Sequences were obtained from peripheral blood. The receptors shown here come from a woman aged 30 to 39 with COVID-19, enrolled during active disease. Each CDR3 is given with its conserved first and last residue. A D gene is named only where the DNA matches it firmly. Clone size appears in some rows only: once, few, many, or a class for an expanded clone.

V	size	J	D	DNA	CDR3
TRBV18	.	TRBJ1-3	TRBD1	TGTGCCAGCTCACCACCCGGGACAGCCAGAAACACCATATATTTT	CASSPPGTARNTIYF
TRBV7-7	.	TRBJ2-1	TRBD1	TGTGCCAGCAGCTTAGAGGCTTTGGGACAGGGTTCCTACAATGAGCAGTTCTTC	CASSLEALGQGSYNEQFF
TRBV5-1	.	TRBJ2-2	TRBD2	TGCGCCAGCAGCCAAGTAGCGGGAGTGAGCACCGGGGAGCTGTTTTTT	CASSQVAGVSTGELFF
TRBV2	.	TRBJ1-2	.	TGTGCCAGCAGTGAAGCGCTGAGGACAGACGGCTACACCTTC	CASSEALRTDGYTF
TRBV5-1	.	TRBJ1-6	.	TGCGCCAGCAGCACCAACAGGGAAAACCCCCTCCACTTT	CASSTNRENPLHF
TRBV5-5	.	TRBJ2-7	.	TGTGCCAGCAGCTTGGGACTTCTTCAAGGTCCCTACGAGCAGTACTTC	CASSLGLLQGPYEQYF
TRBV7-6	.	TRBJ1-1	TRBD1	TGTGCCAGCAGACAAGGGGGCGGCACTGAAGCTTTCTTT	CASRQGGGTEAFF
TRBV28	.	TRBJ1-1	TRBD1	TGTGCCAGCAGCCAACAGGGGGCGAGGACTGAAGCTTTCTTT	CASSQQGARTEAFF
TRBV5-4	once	TRBJ1-2	.	TGTGCCAGCAGCGCGGGGGGCAGCGGGACTCTCTATGGCTACACCTTC	CASSAGGSGTLYGYTF
TRBV3-1/TRBV3-2	.	TRBJ1-3	.	TGTGCCAGCAGCCAAGACAGCTCTGGAAACACCATATATTTT	CASSQDSSGNTIYF
TRBV10-3	once	TRBJ1-2	TRBD1	TGTGCCATCAGTGAGGGACAGGGTAAAGTCTATGGCTACACCTTC	CAISEGQGKVYGYTF
TRBV27	.	TRBJ2-1	TRBD1	TGTGCCAGCAGTCTTCACGGACAGGGCCCCTACAATGAGCAGTTCTTC	CASSLHGQGPYNEQFF
TRBV3-1/TRBV3-2	.	TRBJ1-1	.	TGTGCCAGCAGCCAGATGCCAGTGAACACTGAAGCTTTCTTT	CASSQMPVNTEAFF
TRBV28	.	TRBJ1-4	.	TGTGCCAGCGCTCAGGGGATTAATGAAAAACTGTTTTTT	CASAQGINEKLFF
TRBV6-2/TRBV6-3	few	TRBJ1-4	.	TGTGCCAGCAGTTCCCTTCGGGAGACTAGTCTGTTTTTT	CASSSLRETSLFF
TRBV4-2	.	TRBJ2-6	TRBD1	TGTGCCAGCAGCCAAGACCCCACAGGGGGCGAAGTGGGGGCCAACGTCCTGACTTTC	CASSQDPTGGEVGANVLTF
TRBV25-1	.	TRBJ2-1	TRBD1	TGTGCCAGCAGTGGGAGACAGGGGAACAATGAGCAGTTCTTC	CASSGRQGNNEQFF
TRBV7-8	.	TRBJ2-2	.	TGTGCCAGCAGCTTAGTACTGGCGGGACCCACCGGGGAGCTGTTTTTT	CASSLVLAGPTGELFF
TRBV7-2	.	TRBJ1-2	.	TGTGCCAGCAGCCCCATAGGCGCGCAGGGCTATGGCTACACCTTC	CASSPIGAQGYGYTF
TRBV27	.	TRBJ1-2	TRBD1	TGTGCCAGCAGCCCGGGACAGGGATCGCTTAACTATGGCTACACCTTC	CASSPGQGSLNYGYTF
TRBV5-1	.	TRBJ1-3	TRBD1	TGCGCCAGCAGCTTGGGGTCGACAGGGGGAAACACCATATATTTT	CASSLGSTGGNTIYF
TRBV5-1	.	TRBJ1-1	.	TGCGCCAGCAGCTTGGAGACAGTTGGGGCCAACACTGAAGCTTTCTTT	CASSLETVGANTEAFF
TRBV7-2	.	TRBJ1-2	TRBD1	TGTGCCAGCAGCTCCCGACAGGGCTATGGCTACACCTTC	CASSSRQGYGYTF